The 13 T cell receptor beta chains below were found in one sample sequenced in a study of human T cells and chemical hapten exposure. Time point described: patch test 1, 2 weeks after DPC sensitization. The sample's treatment: therapeutic diphenylcyclopropenone sensitization with weekly scalp DPC. TCRdb re-derived calls from the RACE reads in MiXCR, one entry per CDR3 protein. Among fewer than 200,000 distinct CDR3 sequences listed, about a fifth were seen once. Specimen: whole blood, collected in connection with sensitization to the hapten diphenylcyclopropenone (DPC). Receptor source: a woman aged 50 to 65 with alopecia areata. Some clones in this sample may be carry-over from other donors' samples.

This clonotype was observed a few times. The V call is TRBV5-6, the J call TRBJ2-1; D is undetermined. Germline lookup yields CDR1 SGHDT and CDR2 YYEEEE. This CDR3 region has 14 residues. Trimming took off 3 bases at V and 0 bases at J, with 7 bases between the two ends. The CDR3 DNA is TGTGCCAGCAGCTCATACCCCTCCTACAATGAGCAGTTCTTC. Its protein product is CASSSYPSYNEQFF.

A few counts support this clonotype. This CDR3 reads CAISALGELGTEAFF. The CDR3 DNA is TGTGCCATCAGTGCCTTAGGGGAATTAGGGACTGAAGCTTTCTTT. The chain joins TRBV10-3 to TRBJ1-1; TRBD1 is a possible D gene (5 bases). From germline, CDR1 is ENHRY and CDR2 SYGVKD. The CDR3 sequence is 15 residues long. V was pared by 4 bases and J by 5 bases, with 17 bases between.

The chain carries TRBV7-6 and TRBJ2-1; 11 bases map to TRBD2. Germline lookup yields CDR1 SGHVS and CDR2 FNYEAQ. V was clipped by 0 bases and J by 8 bases; unmatched bases: 6. There are 16 residues in the CDR3. Written as DNA, the CDR3 is TGTGCCAGCAGCTTAGCACTAGCGGGAGTGGTAGATGAGCAGTTCTTC. Encoded protein: CASSLALAGVVDEQFF.

The chain carries TRBV18 and TRBJ1-1; TRBD1 is a possible D gene (5 bases). The germline CDR1 and CDR2 sequences are KGHSH and LQKENI. The CDR3 has 16 residues. V gave up 2 bases and J gave up 2 bases, with 15 bases separating them. This CDR3 reads CASSPNRGRGNTEAFF. The CDR3 bases are TGTGCCAGCTCACCAAATCGGGGCCGGGGAAACACTGAAGCTTTCTTT. The full variable domain, with the rest looked up from reference TRBV18 and TRBJ1-1, is NAGVMQNPRHLVRRRGQEARLRCSPMKGHSHVYWYRQLPEEGLKFMVYLQKENIIDESGMPKERFSAEFPKEGPSILRIQQVVRGDSAAYFCASSPNRGRGNTEAFFGQGTRLTVV.

This clonotype was seen ten or more times. The J gene is TRBJ2-7, the V gene TRBV5-1; 10 bases are a match to TRBD2. Trimming took 0 bases from V and 2 from J; bases not matched to a gene: 8. From germline, CDR1 is SGHRS and CDR2 YFSETQ. This CDR3 has 17 residues. This CDR3 reads CASSLGAGTSVTYEQYF. DNA of the CDR3: TGCGCCAGCAGCTTGGGAGCCGGGACTAGCGTTACCTACGAGCAGTACTTC. The complete variable domain, with remaining parts taken from reference TRBV5-1 and TRBJ2-7, reads KAGVTQTPRYLIKTRGQQVTLSCSPISGHRSVSWYQQTPGQGLQFLFEYFSETQRNKGNFPGRFSGRQFSNSRSEMNVSTLELGDSALYLCASSLGAGTSVTYEQYFGPGTRLTVT.

In its sample, this clonotype was seen many times. This rearrangement joins TRBV20-1 to TRBJ2-7, with D possibly matching TRBD2 (5 bases). V was shortened by 3 bases and J by 6 bases, with 9 bases between the two germline ends. This CDR3 has 11 amino acids. Germline CDR1 DFQATT, CDR2 SNEGSKA (reference sequence). CDR3 DNA: TGCAGTGCTAGCAGAGGGCGCGAGCAGTACTTC. Translation: CSASRGREQYF.

In this sample, this clonotype turned up a few times. The V and J genes are TRBV7-9 and TRBJ1-4; a weak D match, TRBD1 (5 bases). The V end lost 7 bases, the J end lost 2 bases, and 14 bases lay between the germline ends. The germline gives CDR1 SEHNR, CDR2 FQNEAQ (reference sequence). The CDR3 extends over 15 amino acids. CDR3 in DNA: TGTGCCAGCACCGCCGGGGACTCGACTAATGAAAAACTGTTTTTT. Protein product: CASTAGDSTNEKLFF.

This clonotype occurred a few times. The genes are TRBV3-1 and TRBJ2-2, with D unclear. From germline, CDR1 is LGHDT and CDR2 YNNKEL (reference sequence). This CDR3 contains 17 residues. The germline V and J ends were trimmed by 1 base and 1 base, with 13 bases remaining between them. The CDR3 DNA sequence: TGTGCCAGCAGCCAAGCGTACGGCAGGAGGAACACCGGGGAGCTGTTTTTT. Its translation is CASSQAYGRRNTGELFF.

This clonotype was seen a handful of times. The chain employs TRBV20-1 and TRBJ2-7, with 9 bases aligning to TRBD2. Germline V gene lookup returns CDR1 DFQATT and CDR2 SNEGSKA (reference sequence). The V and J ends lost 4 bases and 2 bases, in that order; junction bases with no gene match: 6. This CDR3 comprises 14 residues. This chain's CDR3 is CSANVLAGPYEQYF. The CDR3 nucleotides are TGCAGTGCTAATGTCCTAGCGGGGCCCTACGAGCAGTACTTC.

This clonotype was found a few times. This chain links TRBV12-3 or TRBV12-4 with TRBJ2-3; 7 bases map to TRBD1. The CDR3 covers 13 residues. The V segment lost 6 bases and the J segment 7 bases; nucleotides outside the gene matches: 7. In nucleotides, the CDR3 is TGTGCCAGCAGCCGCCTGACAGGGAATACGCAGTATTTT. As protein: CASSRLTGNTQYF.

CDR3 sequence: CASSETGSSGYGYTF. CDR3 in DNA: TGTGCCAGCAGTGAGACGGGCTCGTCTGGCTATGGCTACACCTTC. The J gene is TRBJ1-2, the V gene TRBV2; no clear D. Trimming shortened V by 3 bases and J by 4 bases, and 15 bases separated the two germline ends. The germline V gene has CDR1 SNHLY and CDR2 FYNNEI. The CDR3 runs 15 residues.

This clonotype came up a few times. The chain couples TRBV12-3 or TRBV12-4 to TRBJ2-7; the D gene is possibly TRBD1 (5 bases). With 1 base removed from V and 3 bases from J, the gap between germline ends came to 13 bases. The CDR3 consists of 15 residues. CDR3 DNA sequence: TGTGCCAGCAGTTTAGGGGGCAGTCTAAACTACGAGCAGTACTTC. Protein product: CASSLGGSLNYEQYF.

In this sample, this clonotype turned up a few times. V usage is TRBV20-1 and J usage is TRBJ2-4; TRBD1 aligns across 8 bases. With V trimmed by 8 bases and J by 2 bases, 8 bases remained unmatched. The CDR3 extends over 14 amino acids. Germline V gene sequence: CDR1 DFQATT, CDR2 SNEGSKA (reference sequence). The CDR3 DNA is TGCAGTATGGACAGGGTACTATCCAAAAACATTCAGTACTTC. It specifies CSMDRVLSKNIQYF.